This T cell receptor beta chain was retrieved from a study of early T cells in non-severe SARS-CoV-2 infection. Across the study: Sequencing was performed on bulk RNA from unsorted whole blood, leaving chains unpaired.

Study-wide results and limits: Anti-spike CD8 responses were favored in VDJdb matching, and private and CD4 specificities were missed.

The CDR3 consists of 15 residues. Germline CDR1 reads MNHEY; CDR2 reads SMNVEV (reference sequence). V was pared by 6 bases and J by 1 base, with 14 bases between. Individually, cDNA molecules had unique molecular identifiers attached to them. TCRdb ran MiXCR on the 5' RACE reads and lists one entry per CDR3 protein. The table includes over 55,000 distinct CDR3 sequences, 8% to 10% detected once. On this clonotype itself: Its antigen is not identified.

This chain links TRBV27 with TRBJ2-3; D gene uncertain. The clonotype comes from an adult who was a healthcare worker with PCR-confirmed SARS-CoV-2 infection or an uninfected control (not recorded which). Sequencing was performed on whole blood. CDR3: CASSLNVIGTDTQYF. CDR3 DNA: TGTGCCAGCAGCCTAAATGTAATCGGCACAGATACGCAGTATTTT.